This entry features one T cell receptor (beta chain) sequence. Pregnant or lactating patients and those with other autoimmune diseases or uncontrolled infections were excluded. Clinical symptoms, serum thyroxine, TRAb, thyroid ultrasound and orbital computed tomography formed the basis of diagnosis. The source of the PBMCs was over 8.5 ml of fresh peripheral blood. The data were taken from a study of Graves' ophthalmopathy and Graves' hyperthyroidism. Whole-study context: No treatment had been given when peripheral blood was collected at initial diagnosis.

Amplified TCR beta CDR3 regions were obtained using RNA transcripts as template. An opening RT-PCR round employed HTBI primers and preceded a second-round multiplex PCR. TCRdb reprocessed the multiplex PCR reads via MiXCR and lists one record per CDR3 protein. The data hold approximately 480,000 distinct CDR3 sequences, with over 13% observed a single time. Germline-derived CDR1 and CDR2 are SGDLS and YYNGEE. This CDR3 has 16 amino acids. J was trimmed by 0 bases and V by 3 bases; bases with no gene match: 8. V is TRBV9 and J is TRBJ1-2, with TRBD1 matching over 7 bases. Sequencing input: blood. The origin of this receptor is a woman aged 25 to 39 with Graves' ophthalmopathy. CDR3 bases: TGTGCCAGCAGCGGAAAGACAGGGTTAGCTAACTATGGCTACACCTTC. It translates to CASSGKTGLANYGYTF.